A selection of T cell receptor beta chains follows, all from one sample in a study of CD8 T cells in Susac syndrome. TCRdb re-derived calls from the immunoSEQ multiplex PCR reads in MiXCR, one entry per CDR3 protein. The top ten hold over 0.1% of the sample, which has about 140,000 distinct CDR3 sequences, roughly 95% seen once. The sample taken for sequencing was CD4+ T cells from PBMCs. All receptors derive from a human donor with multiple sclerosis. The CDR3 runs from the conserved cysteine through the conserved F or W. The D gene is left open where the match is weak. Rows give clone size only sometimes, using once, few, many, or a class for an expanded clone.

j_call v_call clone_size d_call cdr3_nt cdr3_aa
TRBJ2-5 TRBV20-1 once TRBD2 TGCAGTGCTAGAGACCTGGTGGGGGGGGAGACCCAGTACTTC CSARDLVGGETQYF
TRBJ1-2 TRBV28 . . TGTGCCAGCAGCCAGTCAAAACCAGGGTTGTCTGGCTACACCTTC CASSQSKPGLSGYTF
TRBJ2-6 TRBV5-4 . . TGTGCCAGCAGCTTGGTAATCGGGTCTGGGGCCAACGTCCTGACTTTC CASSLVIGSGANVLTF
TRBJ1-1 TRBV6-5 . . TGTGCCAGCAGTTACGCAAGGGGTAGCACTGAAGCTTTCTTT CASSYARGSTEAFF
TRBJ2-1 TRBV20-1 . . TGCAGTGCTAGCCAGCAGTACTCCTACAATGAGCAGTTCTTC CSASQQYSYNEQFF
TRBJ1-2 TRBV12-3/TRBV12-4 . TRBD1 TGTGCCAGCACCCTTGGCCAGGGGGCCTTTAATGGCTACACCTTC CASTLGQGAFNGYTF
TRBJ2-6 TRBV30 . TRBD1 TGTGCCTGGGGTCCCGGATTCGACAGGGGGCCTGGGGCCAACGTCCTGACTTTC CAWGPGFDRGPGANVLTF
TRBJ2-7 TRBV29-1 . . TGCAGCGTTGATTGGGGGTCCCTGGGCGAGCAGTACTTC CSVDWGSLGEQYF
TRBJ1-1 TRBV15 . . TGTGCCACCAGCAGGGACAGTTCAAACACTGAAGCTTTCTTT CATSRDSSNTEAFF
TRBJ2-5 TRBV2 . TRBD2 TGTGCCAGCAACGACGGGGGGGCCGTCCAGTACTTC CASNDGGAVQYF
TRBJ2-1 TRBV5-1 . . TGCGCCAGCAGTCCCGACGAGTGGAGTGAGCAGTTCTTC CASSPDEWSEQFF
TRBJ1-2 TRBV20-1 . TRBD1 TGCAGTGCTAGACGAGGACAGGGGGACTATGGCTACACCTTC CSARRGQGDYGYTF
TRBJ2-1 TRBV20-1 . . TGCAGTGCTAGAGATCCAACGGGGGTGAGCTCCTACAATGAGCAGTTCTTC CSARDPTGVSSYNEQFF
TRBJ2-3 TRBV4-1 . . TGCGCCAGCAGCCAAGAGGGGAGAGACAGGCCCACAGATACGCAGTATTTT CASSQEGRDRPTDTQYF
TRBJ1-2 TRBV11-2 . . TGTGCCAGCAGCTTAAATCTTAACTATGGCTACACCTTC CASSLNLNYGYTF
TRBJ2-7 TRBV2 . TRBD1 TGTGCCAGCAGGACTAGACAGGGGGGGACCTACGAGCAGTACTTC CASRTRQGGTYEQYF
TRBJ1-5 TRBV30 . TRBD1 TGTGCCTGGAGTCAGGGGGGCAATCAGCCCCAGCATTTT CAWSQGGNQPQHF
TRBJ1-1 TRBV5-6 . . TGTGCCAGCAGCTTGGTAAGCGGACCGAACACTGAAGCTTTCTTT CASSLVSGPNTEAFF
TRBJ2-5 TRBV11-2 few TRBD1 TGTGCCAGCAGCCAAGGGGACAGGAACCAAGAGACCCAGTACTTC CASSQGDRNQETQYF
TRBJ1-5 TRBV12-3/TRBV12-4 few . TGTGCCAGCAGTTTATCTAGCAATCAGCCCCAGCATTTT CASSLSSNQPQHF
TRBJ2-1 TRBV2 . . TGTGCCAGCAGTGAGTTAGGAGCCTACAATGAGCAGTTCTTC CASSELGAYNEQFF
TRBJ1-1 TRBV20-1 . . TGCAGTGCTAGACCCCCTCCTTGGACGGCGGGCTTCATGAACACTGAAGCTTTCTTT CSARPPPWTAGFMNTEAFF
TRBJ2-7 TRBV3-1 . . TGTGCCAGCAGCCAAGATCTCAGACTACCTACCGAGCAGTACTTC CASSQDLRLPTEQYF
TRBJ2-1 TRBV7-9 . TRBD1 TGTGCCAGCAGCTCCCGGGACAGGGGGTTACTCAACAATGAGCAGTTCTTC CASSSRDRGLLNNEQFF
TRBJ1-1 TRBV30 . . TGTGCCTGGAGTCAACAGGGTTACACTGAAGCTTTCTTT CAWSQQGYTEAFF
TRBJ2-1 TRBV5-1 . TRBD2 TGCGCCAGCAGCTTGGTTCCTAGCGGGGGGTACAATGAGCAGTTCTTC CASSLVPSGGYNEQFF
TRBJ2-1 TRBV27 few . TGTGCCAGCAGTGGATACAATGAGCAGTTCTTC CASSGYNEQFF
TRBJ2-1 TRBV18 . TRBD2 TGTGCCAGCTCACCTGGGACTAGCGGGAACAATGAGCAGTTCTTC CASSPGTSGNNEQFF